Listed below are T cell receptor beta chains from one sample, sequenced in a study of control samples from healthy donors and cancer patients. Sequencing used immunoSEQ multiplex PCR; TCRdb keeps in-frame clones, though not all of them. Of 100,000 to 150,000 clones in the sample, roughly 90% are singletons; the top ten hold around 8.9%. The sequenced sample consisted of blood. These receptors all come from a young man in good health. Both conserved end residues are part of each CDR3. A D gene is named only where the DNA matches it firmly. Part of the rows lack a size; the others show once, few, many or a class for expanded clones.

D gene,V gene,J gene,clone size,CDR3 DNA,CDR3 protein
-,TRBV11-2,TRBJ1-1,-,TGTGCCAGCAGCTTACAATTGAACACTGAAGCTTTCTTT,CASSLQLNTEAFF
-,TRBV12-3/TRBV12-4,TRBJ2-1,-,TGTGCCAGCAGTTTGGGCGGTTACAATGAGCAGTTCTTC,CASSLGGYNEQFF
TRBD1,TRBV4-1,TRBJ2-1,once,TGCGCCAGCAGCCAAGATCTTACAGGGGGCTGGAATGAGCAGTTCTTC,CASSQDLTGGWNEQFF
-,TRBV7-3,TRBJ1-2,-,TGTGCCAGCAGCCCTTCTGGAGCGGGGCCAGGCTACACCTTC,CASSPSGAGPGYTF
TRBD2,TRBV5-1,TRBJ2-5,few,TGCGCCAGCAGCTTGGACGGACTAGCGGGGGGGCTTTTCGAGACCCAGTACTTC,CASSLDGLAGGLFETQYF
-,TRBV9,TRBJ1-2,-,TGTGCCAGCAGTCTTACAGGGCTTAACTATGGCTACACCTTC,CASSLTGLNYGYTF
-,TRBV11-2,TRBJ1-6,-,TGTGCCAGCAGCTTAATCGGACAGAATAATTCACCCCTCCACTTT,CASSLIGQNNSPLHF
-,TRBV25-1,TRBJ1-1,-,TGTGCCAGCAGTATTATCGGGCGGAACACTGAAGCTTTCTTT,CASSIIGRNTEAFF
-,TRBV2,TRBJ1-5,-,TGTGCCAGCACTGACAGATACAATCAGCCCCAGCATTTT,CASTDRYNQPQHF
-,TRBV6-1,TRBJ2-7,-,TGTGCCAGCAGTGAATCGTCAGGCTACACCTACGAGCAGTACTTC,CASSESSGYTYEQYF
TRBD2,TRBV19,TRBJ2-1,-,TGTGCCAGTAGTATGACTAGCGGGGAGCAGTTCTTC,CASSMTSGEQFF
TRBD2,TRBV24-1,TRBJ2-3,-,TGTGCCACCAGTGAGACCGGACTAGCGGAAGATACGCAGTATTTT,CATSETGLAEDTQYF
TRBD1,TRBV14,TRBJ1-1,once,TGTGCCAGCTCCCTGACAGGGGGGTTAAGCACTGAAGCTTTCTTT,CASSLTGGLSTEAFF
TRBD2,TRBV10-1,TRBJ2-5,-,TGCGCCAGCAGTGCCGAGCGGGGGACCCAAGAGACCCAGTACTTC,CASSAERGTQETQYF
-,TRBV18,TRBJ2-7,-,TGTGCCAGCTCACCACAGGGGCAGCCCTACGAGCAGTACTTC,CASSPQGQPYEQYF
-,TRBV19,TRBJ1-1,-,TGTGCCAGTAGCCTTGGACCCCTCCTTAGGGACACTGAAGCTTTCTTT,CASSLGPLLRDTEAFF
TRBD1,TRBV11-2,TRBJ2-7,-,TGTGCCAGCAGCTTAGGAGGGACAGGAGACGAGCAGTACTTC,CASSLGGTGDEQYF
-,TRBV18,TRBJ2-2,few,TGTGCCAGCTCACCATTGAACGCGGGGGAGCTGTTTTTT,CASSPLNAGELFF
-,TRBV27,TRBJ1-5,-,TGTGCCAGCAGTCATCAGGGAAGCAATCAGCCCCAGCATTTT,CASSHQGSNQPQHF
TRBD2,TRBV9,TRBJ2-3,-,TGTGCCAGCAGCGCCGTAGCGGGGGGGCTGACAGATACGCAGTATTTT,CASSAVAGGLTDTQYF
-,TRBV11-2,TRBJ2-5,-,TGTGCCAGCAGCTTACCCCCAGGGAGTGTGGAGACCCAGTACTTC,CASSLPPGSVETQYF
-,TRBV29-1,TRBJ2-1,-,TGCAGCGTTCCCCACCCCGACAGGTCAAATGAGCAGTTCTTC,CSVPHPDRSNEQFF
-,TRBV5-1,TRBJ1-4,-,TGCGCCAGCAGACCCACAGGTCGTGAAAAACTGTTTTTT,CASRPTGREKLFF
-,TRBV5-1,TRBJ1-1,-,TGCGCCAGCAGCGGATCTACAGGGAACACTGAAGCTTTCTTT,CASSGSTGNTEAFF
TRBD1,TRBV18,TRBJ2-7,few,TGTGCCAGCTCATTCGACAGGGTCTACGAGCAGTACTTC,CASSFDRVYEQYF
TRBD1,TRBV14,TRBJ1-2,-,TGTGCCAGCAGCCCAGGGGGGAACTATGGCTACACCTTC,CASSPGGNYGYTF
TRBD1,TRBV2,TRBJ1-1,-,TGTGCCAGCACTATACAGGGGTTGAACACTGAAGCTTTCTTT,CASTIQGLNTEAFF
-,TRBV12-3/TRBV12-4,TRBJ1-5,-,TGTGCCAGCAGTTTAGCGGGGGATCAGCCCCAGCATTTT,CASSLAGDQPQHF
-,TRBV4-2,TRBJ1-5,-,TGTGCCAGCAGCCCGTTCAAGGGGGGGCCGAACTATAGCAATCAGCCCCAGCATTTT,CASSPFKGGPNYSNQPQHF
TRBD1,TRBV12-5,TRBJ2-2,-,TGTGCTAGTGGGGGGGACAGGGTCACCGGGGAGCTGTTTTTT,CASGGDRVTGELFF
TRBD1,TRBV2,TRBJ1-4,-,TGTGCCAGCAGCCCGACAGGGGCACTGTTTTTT,CASSPTGALFF
TRBD1,TRBV5-1,TRBJ1-1,-,TGCGCCAGCGGTTATGGTACAGGGGGAGGTGGCGAAGCTTTCTTT,CASGYGTGGGGEAFF
-,TRBV7-9,TRBJ2-7,-,TGTGCCAGCAGTGGGGGAGGCGAGCAGTACTTC,CASSGGGEQYF
-,TRBV6-1,TRBJ1-1,many,TGTGCCAGCAGTGAAGACTACGGGCTCGAAGCTTTCTTT,CASSEDYGLEAFF
-,TRBV5-4,TRBJ2-2,once,TGTGCCAGCAGCTTGGACACCGGGGAGCTGTTTTTT,CASSLDTGELFF
-,TRBV7-2,TRBJ1-2,-,TGTGCCAGCAGCTTAGACCGGACCTATGGCTACACCTTC,CASSLDRTYGYTF
-,TRBV19,TRBJ2-5,-,TGTGCCAGTAGTCCCCGGACGGTATATACCGAAGAGACCCAGTACTTC,CASSPRTVYTEETQYF
-,TRBV19,TRBJ2-6,once,TGTGCCAGTAGTATTGGAAGCTCTGGGGCCAACGTCCTGACTTTC,CASSIGSSGANVLTF
-,TRBV6-1,TRBJ1-1,-,TGTGCCAGCAGTGAAATTCTGCGGGAGAACACTGAAGCTTTCTTT,CASSEILRENTEAFF
TRBD2,TRBV6-5,TRBJ2-1,-,TGTGCCAGCAGTTATTTTAGCGGGGGGGCTTTTGAGCAGTTCTTC,CASSYFSGGAFEQFF
TRBD1,TRBV13,TRBJ1-3,-,TGTGCCAGCAGCCTGGACAGGGGGGGATTTGGAAACACCATATATTTT,CASSLDRGGFGNTIYF
-,TRBV7-9,TRBJ2-7,-,TGTGCCAGCAGCTCAAAGTACGAGCAGTACTTC,CASSSKYEQYF
-,TRBV2,TRBJ1-5,-,TGTGCCAGCAGTCGCGACAGTTACAATCAGCCCCAGCATTTT,CASSRDSYNQPQHF
-,TRBV30,TRBJ1-3,-,TGTGCCTGGAGTGTTAACTCTGGAAACACCATATATTTT,CAWSVNSGNTIYF
-,TRBV25-1,TRBJ1-5,-,TGTGCCAGCAGTGAATGCCCAGGGAATCAGCCCCAGCATTTT,CASSECPGNQPQHF
-,TRBV30,TRBJ1-6,-,TGTGCCTGGGCCGGGGTGACATATAATTCACCCCTCCACTTT,CAWAGVTYNSPLHF
-,TRBV6-5,TRBJ2-7,-,TGTGCCAGCGGCCAACAGGGTGTAAACGAGCAGTACTTC,CASGQQGVNEQYF
TRBD1,TRBV4-1,TRBJ1-5,-,TGCGCCAGCAGCCAAGATATAAAGGGGGCAGGGAGAAATCAGCCCCAGCATTTT,CASSQDIKGAGRNQPQHF
-,TRBV5-1,TRBJ1-1,-,TGCGCCAGCAGCTTGGCCGGGAGACAAATCTCTGAAGCTTTCTTT,CASSLAGRQISEAFF
TRBD1,TRBV6-1,TRBJ1-1,-,TGTGCCAGCAGTGAAACTGGGACAGGCGGGAACACTGAAGCTTTCTTT,CASSETGTGGNTEAFF
-,TRBV25-1,TRBJ1-6,-,TGTGCCAGCAGTGAGGGGCGGGGCAATTCACCCCTCCACTTT,CASSEGRGNSPLHF
-,TRBV5-1,TRBJ2-5,once,TGCGCCAGCAGCCCGGTAGGGGAAGGGTACCAAGAGACCCAGTACTTC,CASSPVGEGYQETQYF
-,TRBV5-6,TRBJ1-2,-,TGTGCCAGCAGCCTAGGTCCAGGCGGATATGGCTACACCTTC,CASSLGPGGYGYTF
-,TRBV12-3/TRBV12-4,TRBJ1-1,-,TGTGCCAGCAGTTTAGAAACGGGGAAACGGGCTTTCTTT,CASSLETGKRAFF
-,TRBV7-9,TRBJ1-5,-,TGTGCCAGCAGCTTAGCAGGGAGAGCTCAGCCCCAGCATTTT,CASSLAGRAQPQHF
TRBD1,TRBV4-1,TRBJ2-3,-,TGCGCCAGCAGCCAAGGCAGGGGGCGTTCTCGCAGCACAGATACGCAGTATTTT,CASSQGRGRSRSTDTQYF